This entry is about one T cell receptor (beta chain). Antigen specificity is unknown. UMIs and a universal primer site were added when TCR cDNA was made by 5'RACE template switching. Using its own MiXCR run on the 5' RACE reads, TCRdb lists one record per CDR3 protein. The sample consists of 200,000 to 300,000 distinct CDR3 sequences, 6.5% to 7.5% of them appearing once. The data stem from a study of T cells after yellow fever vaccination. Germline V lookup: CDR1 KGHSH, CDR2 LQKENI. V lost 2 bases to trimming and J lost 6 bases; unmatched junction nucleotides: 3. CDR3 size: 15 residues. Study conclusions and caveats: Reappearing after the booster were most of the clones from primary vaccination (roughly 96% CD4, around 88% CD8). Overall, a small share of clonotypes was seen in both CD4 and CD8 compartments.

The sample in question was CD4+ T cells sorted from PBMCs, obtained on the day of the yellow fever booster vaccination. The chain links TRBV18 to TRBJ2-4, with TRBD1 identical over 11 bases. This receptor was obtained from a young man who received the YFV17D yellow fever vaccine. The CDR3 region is CASSPGQGAGNIQYF. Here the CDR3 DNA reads TGTGCCAGCTCACCAGGACAGGGGGCTGGAAACATTCAGTACTTC.